One sample yielded the 4 T cell receptor beta chains listed below, sequenced in a study of radiation and T cells in renal cell carcinoma. Method: immunoSEQ multiplex PCR; TCRdb's copy keeps in-frame clones and lacks some. The top ten clones hold 8.5% to 10% of a sample with roughly 10,000 clones, 58% of them seen once. Treatment defined: treatment-naive control, cytoreductive nephrectomy. Material: tumor tissue, obtained from a patient whose treatment was nephrectomy without radiotherapy. Receptors originate from a man aged 35-49 years with renal cell carcinoma.

The rearrangement links TRBV5-6 to TRBJ1-3; D gene ambiguous. The V end was cut by 0 bases, the J end by 8 bases, with 3 bases between. From germline, CDR1 is SGHDT and CDR2 YYEEEE. CDR3 size: 11 residues. The CDR3 region is CASSLVDTIYF. CDR3 DNA sequence: TGTGCCAGCAGCTTGGTGGACACCATATATTTT.

The rearrangement uses TRBV4-2 and TRBJ2-1, with 10 nucleotides matching TRBD2. The germline V gene has CDR1 LGHNA and CDR2 YNFKEQ. V was pared by 1 base and J by 10 bases, with 16 bases of the junction left unmatched. The CDR3 is 18 residues long. CDR3 in amino acids: CASSQVIQLAGNNLEQFF. CDR3 DNA sequence: TGTGCCAGCAGCCAAGTTATTCAACTAGCGGGAAATAATTTAGAGCAGTTCTTC.

The genes are TRBV19 and TRBJ1-4, with 8 bases that match TRBD1. V was pared by 5 bases and J by 6 bases, with 8 bases of the junction left unmatched. The CDR3 has 15 residues. Looked up from germline, CDR1 is LNHDA and CDR2 is SQIVND (reference sequence). CDR3 DNA: TGTGCCAGTAGTTATGGACAGGGAGGGTATGAAAAACTGTTTTTT. Translated: CASSYGQGGYEKLFF.

This clone has just a few counts. The chain combines TRBV2 with TRBJ2-7, with D possibly being TRBD1 (5 bases). This CDR3 contains 13 residues. Between the trimmed V and J ends, which lost 0 bases and 4 bases, there was a span of 7 bases. Germline V gene sequence: CDR1 SNHLY, CDR2 FYNNEI. CDR3 amino acids: CASSEAGPYEQYV. The CDR3 DNA is TGTGCCAGCAGTGAAGCGGGGCCTTACGAGCAGTACGTC.